A single sample gave rise to the 23 T cell receptor beta chains below, sequenced in a study of OX40 agonist ivuxolimab in advanced cancers. Only in-frame clones appear in the TCRdb table, and some are missing; sequencing was by immunoSEQ multiplex PCR. The profile covers some 28,000 clones, with approximately 84% appearing a single time and 28% taken by the ten largest. The sequencing used CD4+ or CD8+ T cells sorted from blood, collected in a trial of the OX40 agonist ivuxolimab. The receptors here all came from an adult with an advanced solid tumor such as melanoma, head and neck, liver or kidney cancer.

The V call is TRBV9, the J call TRBJ2-3, with D perhaps matching TRBD1 or TRBD2 (5 bases each). Per germline, CDR1 SGDLS and CDR2 YYNGEE. The V end lost 4 bases, the J end lost 4 bases, and 16 bases lay between the germline ends. The CDR3 covers 15 residues. CDR3 loop: CASSSEGRGADTQYF. As DNA, the CDR3 is TGTGCCAGCAGCTCCGAAGGGCGAGGGGCAGATACGCAGTATTTT.

This chain links TRBV30 with TRBJ2-2; D not certain. Germline CDR1 GTSNPN, CDR2 SVGIG (reference sequence). The CDR3 is 13 residues long. V was shortened by 1 base and J by 9 bases, with 12 bases between the two germline ends. In DNA, the CDR3 is TGTGCCTGGAGTGGCCCCGACCCCCGGGAGCTGTTTTTT. Protein: CAWSGPDPRELFF.

V usage is TRBV7-9 and J usage is TRBJ2-7; possibly TRBD1 or TRBD2 for D (5 bases each). Germline CDR1 SEHNR, CDR2 FQNEAQ (reference sequence). The germline V and J ends were trimmed by 3 bases and 4 bases, with 16 bases remaining between them. The CDR3 extends over 15 amino acids. This chain's CDR3 is CASSFPGTSVYEQYF. Here the CDR3 DNA reads TGTGCCAGCAGCTTTCCCGGGACGAGTGTTTACGAGCAGTACTTC.

The J gene is TRBJ1-1, the V gene TRBV5-4, with D possibly being TRBD1 (5 bases). CDR3 size: 13 residues. V lost 1 base, J lost 4 bases, and 8 bases lay in between. The germline V gene encodes CDR1 SGHNT and CDR2 YYREEE (reference sequence). CDR3 nucleotide sequence: TGTGCCAGCAGCTTGACCAGGGTCACTGAAGCTTTCTTT. This translates into CASSLTRVTEAFF.

V is TRBV27 and J is TRBJ1-1; D gene unclear. Trimming removed 5 bases at V and 4 bases at J, with 11 bases between. The germline CDR1 and CDR2 sequences are MNHEY and SMNVEV (reference sequence). The CDR3 contains 13 residues. DNA of the CDR3: TGTGCCAGCAGTCCCGCCACTAGCACTGAAGCTTTCTTT. Translating it yields CASSPATSTEAFF.

The V call is TRBV5-1, the J call TRBJ1-2, with no clear D. CDR1 and CDR2 (germline): SGHRS, YFSETQ. CDR3 length: 12 residues. With 0 bases removed from V and 10 bases from J, the gap between germline ends came to 10 bases. The CDR3 bases are TGCGCCAGCAGCTTGGTTAACACCTACTACACCTTC. It translates to CASSLVNTYYTF.

This clone was counted only a few times. The V and J genes are TRBV2 and TRBJ2-1; D call uncertain. Trimming took off 1 base at V and 6 bases at J, with 10 bases between the two ends. The CDR3 covers 14 residues. Per germline, CDR1 SNHLY and CDR2 FYNNEI. CDR3 region: CASSEDGSSNEQFF. CDR3 bases: TGTGCCAGCAGTGAAGATGGCAGCTCCAATGAGCAGTTCTTC.

The chain has TRBV27 and TRBJ1-5; D gene uncertain. Trimming stripped 4 bases from V and 9 bases from J, with 16 bases between. The CDR3 loop spans 14 amino acids. Germline lookup yields CDR1 MNHEY and CDR2 SMNVEV (reference sequence). CDR3 nucleotides: TGTGCCAGCAGTTACGGCAGGCGAGGAACGCCCCAGCATTTT. Amino acids: CASSYGRRGTPQHF.

This clone was detected only once. The chain joins TRBV11-3 to TRBJ2-1, with TRBD2 matching over 7 bases. The CDR3 extends over 15 amino acids. CDR1 and CDR2 (germline): SGHNT, YENEEA. The ends lost 4 bases at V and 5 bases at J; junction bases unmatched: 8. The CDR3 DNA sequence: TGTGCCAGCAGCTCTGGGGCGGGGGTTCACAATGAGCAGTTCTTC. Encoded protein: CASSSGAGVHNEQFF.

The chain is built from TRBV27 and TRBJ1-4; 10 nucleotides agree with TRBD1. The germline V gene has CDR1 MNHEY and CDR2 SMNVEV (reference sequence). The CDR3 spans 14 residues. The V gene end was trimmed by 6 bases and the J gene end by 7 bases; junction bases not matched to a gene: 5. This CDR3 reads CASRLTGGGEKLFF. CDR3 DNA: TGTGCCAGCAGACTGACAGGGGGCGGTGAAAAACTGTTTTTT.

The genes are TRBV6-4 and TRBJ2-5; the match to TRBD1 covers 8 bases. Looked up from germline, CDR1 is MRHNA and CDR2 is SNTAGT. V was pared by 3 bases and J by 5 bases, with 8 bases of the junction left unmatched. CDR3 length equals 15 residues. The CDR3 region is CASSDSGGAGETQYF. DNA for the CDR3: TGTGCCAGCAGTGATTCAGGGGGCGCAGGGGAGACCCAGTACTTC.

V usage is TRBV10-3 and J usage is TRBJ1-5; D is unresolved. CDR1 and CDR2 from the germline V gene are ENHRY and SYGVKD. V gave up 2 bases and J gave up 2 bases, with 7 bases separating them. The CDR3 has 14 amino acids. The CDR3 bases are TGTGCCATCAGTGAGGGAGGAGGCAATCAGCCCCAGCATTTT. This gives the protein CAISEGGGNQPQHF.

The rearrangement links TRBV12-5 to TRBJ2-5; 8 positions match TRBD2. The germline V gene encodes CDR1 LGHNT and CDR2 FRNRAP. This CDR3 spans 17 amino acids. V lost 0 bases, J lost 5 bases, and 11 bases stayed unmatched. CDR3 coding DNA: TGTGCTAGTGGTTTGGTACGGTACGGGGGGGCCCTTGAGACCCAGTACTTC. As protein: CASGLVRYGGALETQYF. The variable domain in full, completed from reference TRBV12-5 and TRBJ2-5, reads DARVTQTPRHKVTEMGQEVTMRCQPILGHNTVFWYRQTMMQGLELLAYFRNRAPLDDSGMPKDRFSAEMPDATLATLKIQPSEPRDSAVYFCASGLVRYGGALETQYFGPGTRLLVL.

This chain links TRBV6-1 with TRBJ1-2, with 11 bases identical to TRBD1. This CDR3 spans 16 amino acids. From germline, CDR1 is MNHNS and CDR2 SASEGT. The ends lost 0 bases at V and 3 bases at J; junction bases unmatched: 3. The CDR3 coding sequence is TGTGCCAGCAGTGAAGCGGACAGGGGGCTGTACTATGGCTACACCTTC. Translating it yields CASSEADRGLYYGYTF.

The chain couples TRBV10-3 to TRBJ1-1; possibly TRBD1 for D (5 bases). CDR3 size: 18 residues. CDR1 is ENHRY and CDR2 is SYGVKD in the germline V gene. The V gene lost 0 bases and the J gene lost 1 base, with 18 bases spanning the gap. DNA of the CDR3: TGTGCCATCAGTGAGTCGGAGCAGGGTTTATTAGGGAACACTGAAGCTTTCTTT. This sequence encodes CAISESEQGLLGNTEAFF.

V usage is TRBV5-1 and J usage is TRBJ1-1; D is perhaps TRBD1 (6 bases). The ends were cut back, 6 bases at V and 1 base at J, with 7 bases in the middle. The germline V gene has CDR1 SGHRS and CDR2 YFSETQ. The CDR3 runs 12 residues. The CDR3 bases are TGCGCCAGCACGACAGGGAACACTGAAGCTTTCTTT. Its translation: CASTTGNTEAFF.

The J gene is TRBJ1-1, the V gene TRBV11-2; no clear D. Between the trimmed V and J ends, which lost 5 bases and 5 bases, there was a span of 15 bases. Germline CDR1 reads SGHAT; CDR2 reads FQNNGV. The CDR3 is 14 amino acids. Here the CDR3 reads CASSLGGGWTEAFF. CDR3 sequence (DNA): TGTGCCAGCAGCCTCGGTGGTGGGTGGACTGAAGCTTTCTTT.

This clone is a singleton in its sample. The chain uses TRBV7-9 and TRBJ1-2; TRBD1 matches 9 bases. The V gene's germline CDR1 is SEHNR and CDR2 FQNEAQ (reference sequence). CDR3 size: 16 residues. Trimming took 1 base from V and 8 from J; bases not matched to a gene: 11. CDR3: CASSLGSGTGSRGYTF. The CDR3 bases are TGTGCCAGCAGCTTAGGGTCCGGGACAGGGAGTCGCGGCTACACCTTC.

The gene calls are TRBV19 and TRBJ2-1, with D perhaps matching TRBD2 (7 bases). Germline V CDR1 and CDR2: LNHDA, SQIVND (reference sequence). Trimming removed 7 bases at V and 4 bases at J, with 17 bases between. This CDR3 is built from 15 residues. The CDR3 sequence: CASTPFGGAYNEQFF. The CDR3 coding sequence is TGTGCCAGTACCCCTTTTGGGGGGGCGTACAATGAGCAGTTCTTC. Variable domain in full (rest from reference TRBV19 and TRBJ2-1): DGGITQSPKYLFRKEGQNVTLSCEQNLNHDAMYWYRQDPGQGLRLIYYSQIVNDFQKGDIAEGYSVSREKKESFPLTVTSAQKNPTAFYLCASTPFGGAYNEQFFGPGTRLTVL.

The chain employs TRBV11-3 and TRBJ2-3, with D possibly matching TRBD2 (6 bases). The CDR3 runs to 16 residues. The germline V gene encodes CDR1 SGHNT and CDR2 YENEEA. Trimming stripped 5 bases from V and 1 base from J, with 16 bases between. The CDR3 reads CASSLTGGWGTDTQYF. As DNA, the CDR3 is TGTGCCAGCAGCCTGACTGGGGGGTGGGGCACAGATACGCAGTATTTT.

This clone has only one observation. The J gene is TRBJ1-3, the V gene TRBV10-1, with TRBD1 matching 7 bases. Germline CDR1 reads WNHNN; CDR2 reads SYGVQD (reference sequence). This CDR3 is 23 amino acids long. V trimming: 0 bases; J trimming: 5 bases; junction bases outside the gene matches: 28. The chain's CDR3 is CASSESMHRAEPVGQAKRNTIYF. CDR3 coding DNA: TGCGCCAGCAGTGAGTCGATGCACAGAGCGGAGCCAGTCGGACAGGCGAAAAGAAACACCATATATTTT.

In regard to this clone: At one end, the junction sequence differs from germline, possibly due to a read error. This rearrangement joins TRBV19 to TRBJ2-2; the D call may be TRBD1 or TRBD2 (6 bases each). Germline V gene sequence: CDR1 LNHDA, CDR2 SQIVND (reference sequence). The CDR3 is 14 amino acids. CDR3 protein: CASNRGAKTGELFF. The CDR3 nucleotides read TGTGCCAGTAATAGGGGGGCGAAGACCGGGGAGCTGTTTTTT. The full variable domain, in which reference TRBV19 and TRBJ2-2 provide the parts outside the CDR3, is DGGITQSPKYLFRKEGQNVTLSCEQNLNHDAMYWYRQDPGQGLRLIYYSQIVNDFQKGDIAEGYSVSREKKESFPLTVTSAQKNPTAFYLCASNRGAKTGELFFGEGSRLTVL.

The chain is built from TRBV18 and TRBJ2-7; D possibly corresponds to TRBD2 (6 bases). This CDR3 contains 14 residues. Per germline, CDR1 KGHSH and CDR2 LQKENI. V lost 0 bases and J lost 6, with 12 bases in between. The CDR3 DNA reads as TGTGCCAGCTCACCACCGCGGGGCAGGGCCGAGCAGTACTTC. Its protein is CASSPPRGRAEQYF.